This T cell receptor beta chain was sequenced in a study of blood T cell repertoires in COVID-19. Germline CDR1 and CDR2: SGHAT and FQNNGV. V was cut by 5 bases and J by 0 bases, with 10 bases left in between. This CDR3 spans 15 amino acids. TCRdb's copy holds only in-frame clones and misses some; the assay was immunoSEQ multiplex PCR. The table has about 210,000 clones, over 70% seen once. V and J are TRBV11-2 and TRBJ2-2, with no clear D. The sample taken for sequencing was peripheral blood. The receptor was isolated from a woman between 45 and 60 years old with acute or convalescent COVID-19. This CDR3 is CASSPNGANTGELFF. The CDR3 region has the DNA TGTGCCAGCAGCCCCAACGGAGCGAACACCGGGGAGCTGTTTTTT.